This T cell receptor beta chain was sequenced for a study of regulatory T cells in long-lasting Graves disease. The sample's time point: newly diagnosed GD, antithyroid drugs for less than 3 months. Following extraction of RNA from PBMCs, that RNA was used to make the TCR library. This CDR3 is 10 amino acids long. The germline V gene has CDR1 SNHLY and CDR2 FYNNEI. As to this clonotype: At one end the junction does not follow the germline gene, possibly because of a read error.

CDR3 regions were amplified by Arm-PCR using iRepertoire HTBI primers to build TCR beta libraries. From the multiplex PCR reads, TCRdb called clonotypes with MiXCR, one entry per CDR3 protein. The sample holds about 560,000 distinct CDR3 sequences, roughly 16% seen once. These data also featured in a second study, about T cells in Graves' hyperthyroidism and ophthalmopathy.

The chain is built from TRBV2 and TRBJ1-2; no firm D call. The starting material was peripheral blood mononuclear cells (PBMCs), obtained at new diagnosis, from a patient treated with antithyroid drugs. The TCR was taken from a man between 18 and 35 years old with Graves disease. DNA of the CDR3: TGTGCCAGCAGTGAAGACGAAGGAGAGTTC. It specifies CASSEDEGEF.